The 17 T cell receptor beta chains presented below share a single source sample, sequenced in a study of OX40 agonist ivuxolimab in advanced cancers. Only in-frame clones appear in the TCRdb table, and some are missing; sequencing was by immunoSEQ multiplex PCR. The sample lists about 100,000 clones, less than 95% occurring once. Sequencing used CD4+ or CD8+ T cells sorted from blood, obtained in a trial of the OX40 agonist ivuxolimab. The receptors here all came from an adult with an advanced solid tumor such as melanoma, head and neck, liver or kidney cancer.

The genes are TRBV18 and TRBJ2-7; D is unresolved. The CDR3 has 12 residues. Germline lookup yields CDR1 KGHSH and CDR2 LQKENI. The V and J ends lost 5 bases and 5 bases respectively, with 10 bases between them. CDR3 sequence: CASSSGFNEQYF. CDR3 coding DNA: TGTGCCAGCTCAAGTGGATTCAACGAGCAGTACTTC.

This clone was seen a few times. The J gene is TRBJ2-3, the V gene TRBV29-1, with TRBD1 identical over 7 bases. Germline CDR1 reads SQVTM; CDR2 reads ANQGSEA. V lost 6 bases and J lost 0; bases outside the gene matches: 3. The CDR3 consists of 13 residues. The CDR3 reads CSVTGESTDTQYF. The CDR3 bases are TGCAGCGTAACAGGGGAGAGCACAGATACGCAGTATTTT.

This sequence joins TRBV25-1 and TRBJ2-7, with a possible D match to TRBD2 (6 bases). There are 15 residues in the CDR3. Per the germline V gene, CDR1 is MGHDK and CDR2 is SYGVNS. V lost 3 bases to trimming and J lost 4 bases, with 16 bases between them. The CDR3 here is CASSDPTGGSYEQYF. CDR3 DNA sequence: TGTGCCAGCAGTGACCCCACAGGAGGGTCTTACGAGCAGTACTTC.

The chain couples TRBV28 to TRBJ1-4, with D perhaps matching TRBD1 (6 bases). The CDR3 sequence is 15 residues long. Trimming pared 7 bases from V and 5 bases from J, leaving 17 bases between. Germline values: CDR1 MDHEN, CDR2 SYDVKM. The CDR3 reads CASTRTGNANEKLFF. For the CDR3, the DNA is TGTGCCAGCACCCGAACAGGGAACGCGAATGAAAAACTGTTTTTT.

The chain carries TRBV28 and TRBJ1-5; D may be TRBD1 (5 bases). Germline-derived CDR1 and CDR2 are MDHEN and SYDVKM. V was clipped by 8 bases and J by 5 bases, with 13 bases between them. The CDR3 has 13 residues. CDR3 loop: CASASRQYQPQHF. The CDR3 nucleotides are TGTGCCAGCGCCTCTCGACAGTATCAGCCCCAGCATTTT.

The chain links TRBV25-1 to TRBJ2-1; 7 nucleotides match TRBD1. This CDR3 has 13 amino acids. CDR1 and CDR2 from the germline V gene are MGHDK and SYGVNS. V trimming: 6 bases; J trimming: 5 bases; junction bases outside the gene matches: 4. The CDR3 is CASRTGTDNEQFF. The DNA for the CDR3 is TGTGCCAGCAGGACCGGGACAGACAATGAGCAGTTCTTC.

CDR3: CASSIGLAGSYEQYF. The CDR3 DNA sequence: TGTGCCAGCTCAATAGGACTAGCGGGATCCTACGAGCAGTACTTC. V and J are TRBV18 and TRBJ2-7, with 12 bases aligning to TRBD2. CDR3 length equals 15 residues. Losses at the gene ends were 5 bases for V and 1 base for J; bases not matched to a gene: 3. Germline values: CDR1 KGHSH, CDR2 LQKENI.

The CDR3 DNA sequence: TGTGCCAGCAGCCAAGAGCCTAGGGGGGCGGCTAATGAAAAACTGTTTTTT. Protein sequence: CASSQEPRGAANEKLFF. The rearrangement joins TRBV14 to TRBJ1-4, with a tentative D call TRBD1 (6 bases). V shed 0 bases and J shed 3 bases, with 14 bases lying between them. The CDR3 loop spans 17 amino acids. The germline V gene encodes CDR1 SGHDN and CDR2 FVKESK.

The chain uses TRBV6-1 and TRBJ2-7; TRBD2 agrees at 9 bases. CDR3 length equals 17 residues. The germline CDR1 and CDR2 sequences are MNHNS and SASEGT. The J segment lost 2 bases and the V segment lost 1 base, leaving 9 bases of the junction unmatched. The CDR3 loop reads CASSEVSDAGGPYEQYF. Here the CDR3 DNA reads TGTGCCAGCAGTGAAGTAAGTGACGCGGGAGGGCCCTACGAGCAGTACTTC.

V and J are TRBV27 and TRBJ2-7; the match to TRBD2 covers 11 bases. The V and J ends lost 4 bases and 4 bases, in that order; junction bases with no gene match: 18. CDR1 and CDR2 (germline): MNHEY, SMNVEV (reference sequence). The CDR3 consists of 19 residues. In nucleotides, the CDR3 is TGTGCCAGCAGTTCACTCCGGGACAGGGCAGCTAGCGGGAGGTACGAGCAGTACTTC. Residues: CASSSLRDRAASGRYEQYF.

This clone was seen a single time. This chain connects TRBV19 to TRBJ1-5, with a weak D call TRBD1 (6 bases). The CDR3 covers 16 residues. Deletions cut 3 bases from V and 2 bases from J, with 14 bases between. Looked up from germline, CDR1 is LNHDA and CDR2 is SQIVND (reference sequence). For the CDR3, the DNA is TGTGCCAGTAGTATTTTGGGGGCCCGTGGCAATCAGCCCCAGCATTTT. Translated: CASSILGARGNQPQHF.

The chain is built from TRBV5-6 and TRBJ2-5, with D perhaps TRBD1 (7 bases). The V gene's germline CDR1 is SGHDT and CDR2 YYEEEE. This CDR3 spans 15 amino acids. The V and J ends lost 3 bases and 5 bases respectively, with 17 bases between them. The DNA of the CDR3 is TGTGCCAGCAGCTCCGGGGGAAGGGGGCTGGAGACCCAGTACTTC. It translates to CASSSGGRGLETQYF.

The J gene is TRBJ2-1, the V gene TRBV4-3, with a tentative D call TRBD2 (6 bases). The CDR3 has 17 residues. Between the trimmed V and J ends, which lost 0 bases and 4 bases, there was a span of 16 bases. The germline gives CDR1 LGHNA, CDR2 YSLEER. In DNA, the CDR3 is TGCGCCAGCAGCCAAGAAACCGGGACTGGAGGATACAATGAGCAGTTCTTC. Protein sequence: CASSQETGTGGYNEQFF.

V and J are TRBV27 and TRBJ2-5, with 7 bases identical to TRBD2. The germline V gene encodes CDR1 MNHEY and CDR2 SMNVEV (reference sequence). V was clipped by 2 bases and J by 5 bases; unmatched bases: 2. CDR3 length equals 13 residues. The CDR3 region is CASSLAGAETQYF. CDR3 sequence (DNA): TGTGCCAGCAGTTTAGCGGGAGCTGAGACCCAGTACTTC.

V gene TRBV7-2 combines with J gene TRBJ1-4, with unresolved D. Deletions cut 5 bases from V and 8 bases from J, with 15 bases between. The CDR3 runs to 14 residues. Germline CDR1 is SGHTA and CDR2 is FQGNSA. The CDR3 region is CASSRTVLSEKLFF. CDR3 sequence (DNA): TGTGCCAGCAGCCGGACGGTCCTTAGCGAAAAACTGTTTTTT.

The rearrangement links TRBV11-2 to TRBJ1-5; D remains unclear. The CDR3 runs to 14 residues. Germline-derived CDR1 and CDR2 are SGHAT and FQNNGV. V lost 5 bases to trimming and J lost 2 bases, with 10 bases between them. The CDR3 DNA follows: TGTGCCAGCAGCGAGTATGACGGCAATCAGCCCCAGCATTTT. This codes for CASSEYDGNQPQHF.

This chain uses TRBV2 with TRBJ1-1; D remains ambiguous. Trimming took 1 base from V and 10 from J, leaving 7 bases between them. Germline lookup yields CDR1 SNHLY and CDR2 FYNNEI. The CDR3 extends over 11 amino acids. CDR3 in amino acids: CASSEGVGAFF. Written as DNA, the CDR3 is TGTGCCAGCAGTGAAGGGGTAGGAGCTTTCTTT.